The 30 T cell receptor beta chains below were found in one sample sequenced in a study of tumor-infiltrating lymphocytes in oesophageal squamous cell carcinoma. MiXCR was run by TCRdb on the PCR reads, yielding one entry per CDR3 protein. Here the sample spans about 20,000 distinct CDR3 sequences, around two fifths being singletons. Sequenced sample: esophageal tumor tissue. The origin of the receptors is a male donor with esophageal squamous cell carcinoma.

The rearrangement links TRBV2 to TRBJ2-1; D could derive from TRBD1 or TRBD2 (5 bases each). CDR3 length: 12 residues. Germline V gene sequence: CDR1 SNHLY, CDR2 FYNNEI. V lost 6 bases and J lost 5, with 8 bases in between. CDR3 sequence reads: CASSGTNNEQFF. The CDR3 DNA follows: TGTGCCAGCAGCGGGACCAACAATGAGCAGTTCTTC. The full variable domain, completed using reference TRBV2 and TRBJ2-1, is EPEVTQTPSHQVTQMGQEVILRCVPISNHLYFYWYRQILGQKVEFLVSFYNNEISEKSEIFDDQFSVERPDGSNFTLKIRSTKLEDSAMYFCASSGTNNEQFFGPGTRLTVL.

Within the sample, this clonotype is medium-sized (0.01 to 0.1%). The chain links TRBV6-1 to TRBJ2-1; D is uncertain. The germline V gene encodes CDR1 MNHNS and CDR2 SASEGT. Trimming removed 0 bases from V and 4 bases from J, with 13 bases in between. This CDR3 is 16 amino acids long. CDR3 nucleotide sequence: TGTGCCAGCAGTGAAGCATTCCTAGAGCCGTACAATGAGCAGTTCTTC. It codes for CASSEAFLEPYNEQFF.

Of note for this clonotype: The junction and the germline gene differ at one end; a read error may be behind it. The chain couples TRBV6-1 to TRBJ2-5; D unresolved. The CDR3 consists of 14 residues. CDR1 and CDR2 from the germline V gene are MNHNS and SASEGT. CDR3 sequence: CASSFGQHNSPLHF. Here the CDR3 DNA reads TGTGCCAGCAGTTTTGGGCAACATAATTCACCCCTCCACTTC.

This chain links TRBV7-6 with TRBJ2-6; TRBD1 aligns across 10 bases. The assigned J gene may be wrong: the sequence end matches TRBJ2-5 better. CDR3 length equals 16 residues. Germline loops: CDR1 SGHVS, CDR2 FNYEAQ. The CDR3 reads CASSFDRDRGLETQYF. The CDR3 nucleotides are TGTGCCAGCAGCTTCGACCGGGACAGGGGTTTAGAGACCCAGTACTTC.

The CDR3 sequence is CASSVIGLAVNEQFF. The CDR3 coding sequence is TGTGCCAGCAGCGTGATAGGACTAGCGGTTAATGAGCAGTTCTTC. The chain uses TRBV9 and TRBJ1-1, with 10 bases fitting TRBD2. The better agreement between TRBJ2-1 and the DNA end casts doubt on the J call. Looked up from germline, CDR1 is SGDLS and CDR2 is YYNGEE. CDR3 length equals 15 residues.

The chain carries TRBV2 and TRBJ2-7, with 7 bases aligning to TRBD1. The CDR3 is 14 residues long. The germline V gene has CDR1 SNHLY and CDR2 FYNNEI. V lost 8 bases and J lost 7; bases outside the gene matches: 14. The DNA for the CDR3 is TGTGCCAGCGGCGACAGGGCCTCCTACAATGAGCAGTACTTC. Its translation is CASGDRASYNEQYF.

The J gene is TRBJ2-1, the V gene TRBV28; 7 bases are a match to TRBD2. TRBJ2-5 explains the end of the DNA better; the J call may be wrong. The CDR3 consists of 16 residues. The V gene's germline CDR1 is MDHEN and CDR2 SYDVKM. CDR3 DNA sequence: TGTGCCAGCAGTTTATGGCGGGGGAGGGTTGGGGAGACCCAGTACTTC. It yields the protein CASSLWRGRVGETQYF.

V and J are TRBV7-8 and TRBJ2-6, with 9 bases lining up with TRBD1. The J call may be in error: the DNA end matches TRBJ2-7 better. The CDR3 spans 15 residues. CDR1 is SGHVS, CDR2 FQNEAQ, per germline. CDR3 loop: CASSLYRTGVNEQYF. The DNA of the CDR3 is TGTGCCAGCAGCTTATATAGGACAGGGGTCAATGAGCAGTACTTC.

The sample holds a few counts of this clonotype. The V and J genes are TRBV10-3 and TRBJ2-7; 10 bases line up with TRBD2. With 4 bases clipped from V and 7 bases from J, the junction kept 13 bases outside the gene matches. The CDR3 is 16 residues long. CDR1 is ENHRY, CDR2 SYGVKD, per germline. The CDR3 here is CAISAGSGRAVDEQYF. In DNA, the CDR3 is TGTGCCATCAGTGCTGGGAGCGGGAGGGCCGTTGATGAGCAGTACTTC.

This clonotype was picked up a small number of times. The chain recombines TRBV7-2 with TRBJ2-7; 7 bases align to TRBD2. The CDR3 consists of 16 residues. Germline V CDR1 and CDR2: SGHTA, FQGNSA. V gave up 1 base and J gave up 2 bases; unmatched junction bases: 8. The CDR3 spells CASSLGQAGLPYEQYF. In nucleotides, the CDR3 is TGTGCCAGCAGCTTAGGACAAGCGGGATTACCCTACGAGCAGTACTTC.

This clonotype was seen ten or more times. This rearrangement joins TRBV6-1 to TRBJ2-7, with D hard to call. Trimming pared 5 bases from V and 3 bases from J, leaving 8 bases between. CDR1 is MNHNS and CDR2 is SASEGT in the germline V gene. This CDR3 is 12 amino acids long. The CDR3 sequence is CASSSGYYEQYF. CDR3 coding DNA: TGTGCCAGCAGTTCGGGTTACTACGAGCAGTACTTC.

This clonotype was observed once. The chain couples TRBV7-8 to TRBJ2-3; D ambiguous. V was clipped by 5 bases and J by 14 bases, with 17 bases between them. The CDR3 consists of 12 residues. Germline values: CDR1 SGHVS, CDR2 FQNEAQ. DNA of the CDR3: TGTGCCAGCAGCCGGCGCACTGAAAAACTGTATTTT. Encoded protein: CASSRRTEKLYF.

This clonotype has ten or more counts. DNA for the CDR3: TGTGCCAGCAGCTTAGGTCGGGAACGGTCCTACGAGCAGTACTTC. Protein product: CASSLGRERSYEQYF. The rearrangement uses TRBV7-8 and TRBJ2-7, with TRBD2 as a possible D gene (5 bases). V was cut by 1 base and J by 1 base, with 11 bases left in between. This CDR3 spans 15 amino acids. Germline V CDR1 and CDR2: SGHVS, FQNEAQ.

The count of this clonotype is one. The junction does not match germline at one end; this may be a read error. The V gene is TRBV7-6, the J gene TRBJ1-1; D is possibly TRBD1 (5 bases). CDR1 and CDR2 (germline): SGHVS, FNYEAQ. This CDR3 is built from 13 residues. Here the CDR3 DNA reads TGTGCTAGCAGCTTAGGATTTGGGACGGAAGCTTTCTTT. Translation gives CASSLGFGTEAFF.

As DNA, the CDR3 is TGCAGTGCTAGGCGGGAGGTCAATGAGCAGTTCTTC. Its protein product is CSARREVNEQFF. This chain connects TRBV20-1 to TRBJ2-1; 8 bases agree with TRBD2. J lost 6 bases, V lost 3 bases, and 1 base had no gene match. Germline V gene lookup returns CDR1 DFQATT and CDR2 SNEGSKA (reference sequence). The CDR3 is 12 amino acids.

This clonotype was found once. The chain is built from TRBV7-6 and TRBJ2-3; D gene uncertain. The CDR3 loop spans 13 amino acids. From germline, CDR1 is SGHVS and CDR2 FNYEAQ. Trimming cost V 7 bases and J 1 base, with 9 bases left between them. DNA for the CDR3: TGTGCCAGCAACCTGGCGGGCACAGATACGCAGTATTTT. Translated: CASNLAGTDTQYF.

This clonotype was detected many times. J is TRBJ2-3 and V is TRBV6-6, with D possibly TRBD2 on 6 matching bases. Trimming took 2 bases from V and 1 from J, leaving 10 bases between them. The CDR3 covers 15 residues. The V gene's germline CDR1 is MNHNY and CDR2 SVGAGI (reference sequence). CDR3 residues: CASSYGGFGTDTQYF. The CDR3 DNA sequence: TGTGCCAGCAGTTACGGGGGGTTCGGCACAGATACGCAGTATTTT.

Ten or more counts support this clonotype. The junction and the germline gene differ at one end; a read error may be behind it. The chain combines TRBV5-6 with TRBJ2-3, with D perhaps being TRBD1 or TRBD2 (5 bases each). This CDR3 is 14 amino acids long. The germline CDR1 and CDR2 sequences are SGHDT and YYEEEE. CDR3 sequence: CASSWGSLEDTQNF. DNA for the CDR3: TGTGCCAGCAGCTGGGGGTCTTTGGAAGATACGCAGAATTTT.

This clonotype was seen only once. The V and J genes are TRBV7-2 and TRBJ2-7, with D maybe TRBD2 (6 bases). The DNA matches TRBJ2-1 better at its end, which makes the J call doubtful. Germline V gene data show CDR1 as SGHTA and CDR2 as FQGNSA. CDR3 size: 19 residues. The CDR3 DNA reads TGTGCCAGCAGCTTAGCGAGGGTCGGGGGTACGGGCTCCTACAATGAGCAGTTCTTC. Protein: CASSLARVGGTGSYNEQFF.

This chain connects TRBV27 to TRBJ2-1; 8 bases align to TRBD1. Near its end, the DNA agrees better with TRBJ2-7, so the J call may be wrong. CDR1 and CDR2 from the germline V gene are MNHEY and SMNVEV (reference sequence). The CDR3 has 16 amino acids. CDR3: CASSSLSTGVTYEQYF. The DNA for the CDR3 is TGTGCCAGCAGTTCCTTATCGACAGGGGTCACCTACGAGCAGTACTTC.

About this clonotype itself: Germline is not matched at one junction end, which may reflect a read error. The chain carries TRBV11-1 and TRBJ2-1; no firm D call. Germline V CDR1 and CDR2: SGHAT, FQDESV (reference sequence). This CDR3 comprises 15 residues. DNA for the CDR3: TGTGCCAGCAGCTTATTCAACGGAAGGAATTCACCCCTCCACTTC. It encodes CASSLFNGRNSPLHF.

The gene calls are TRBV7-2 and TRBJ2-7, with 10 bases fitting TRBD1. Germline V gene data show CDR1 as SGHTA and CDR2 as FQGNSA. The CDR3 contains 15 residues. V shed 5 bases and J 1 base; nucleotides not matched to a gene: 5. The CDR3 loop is CASSLTGGKSYEQYF. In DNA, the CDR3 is TGTGCCAGCAGCCTGACAGGGGGCAAGTCCTACGAGCAGTACTTC.

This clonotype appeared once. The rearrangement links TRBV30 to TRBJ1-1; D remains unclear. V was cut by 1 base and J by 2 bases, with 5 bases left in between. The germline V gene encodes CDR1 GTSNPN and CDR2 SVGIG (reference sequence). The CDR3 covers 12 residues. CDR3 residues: CAWSEYNTEAFF. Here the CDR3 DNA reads TGTGCCTGGAGTGAGTACAACACTGAAGCTTTCTTT.

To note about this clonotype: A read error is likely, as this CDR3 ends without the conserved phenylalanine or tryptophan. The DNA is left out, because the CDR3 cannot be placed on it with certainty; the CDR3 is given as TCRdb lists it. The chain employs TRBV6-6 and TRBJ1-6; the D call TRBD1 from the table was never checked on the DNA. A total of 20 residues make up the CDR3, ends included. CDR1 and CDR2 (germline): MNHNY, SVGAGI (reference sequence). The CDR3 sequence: CASSYSSIGVRGQKHSVLRR.

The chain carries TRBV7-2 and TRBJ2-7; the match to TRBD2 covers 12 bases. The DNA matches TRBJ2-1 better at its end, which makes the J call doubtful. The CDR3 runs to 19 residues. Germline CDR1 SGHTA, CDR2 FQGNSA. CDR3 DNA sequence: TGTGCCAGCAGCCCCTGGACTAGCGGGATTAACTCTGGGGACAATGAGCAGTTCTTC. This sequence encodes CASSPWTSGINSGDNEQFF.

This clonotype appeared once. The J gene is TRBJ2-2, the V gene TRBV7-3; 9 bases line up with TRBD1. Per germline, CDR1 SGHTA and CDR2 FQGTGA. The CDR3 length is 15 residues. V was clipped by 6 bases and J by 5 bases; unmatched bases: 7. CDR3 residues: CASRSGTGSTGELFF. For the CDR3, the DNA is TGTGCCAGCAGATCCGGGACAGGGTCGACCGGGGAGCTGTTTTTT.

CDR3 sequence: CASSLVLASSYEQHF. CDR3 coding DNA: TGTGCCAGCAGCTTAGTTCTAGCGAGCTCCTACGAGCAGCACTTT. This chain connects TRBV11-2 to TRBJ1-6; D remains unclear. V was cut by 1 base and J by 19 bases, with 23 bases left in between. The CDR3 is 15 amino acids. Germline V gene lookup returns CDR1 SGHAT and CDR2 FQNNGV.

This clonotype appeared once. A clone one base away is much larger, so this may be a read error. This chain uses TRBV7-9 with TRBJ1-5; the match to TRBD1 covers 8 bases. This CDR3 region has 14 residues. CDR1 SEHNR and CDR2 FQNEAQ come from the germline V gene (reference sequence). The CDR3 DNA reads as TGTGCCAGCAGCCTATCAGGGGGCAATCAGCCCCTGCATTTT. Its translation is CASSLSGGNQPLHF.

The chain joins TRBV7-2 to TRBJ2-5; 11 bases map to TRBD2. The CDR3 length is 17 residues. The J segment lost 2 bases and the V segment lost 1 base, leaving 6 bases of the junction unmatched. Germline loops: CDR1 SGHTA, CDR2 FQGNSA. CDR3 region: CASSLGGSGRVQETQYF. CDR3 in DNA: TGTGCCAGCAGCTTAGGCGGTAGCGGGAGGGTTCAAGAGACCCAGTACTTC.

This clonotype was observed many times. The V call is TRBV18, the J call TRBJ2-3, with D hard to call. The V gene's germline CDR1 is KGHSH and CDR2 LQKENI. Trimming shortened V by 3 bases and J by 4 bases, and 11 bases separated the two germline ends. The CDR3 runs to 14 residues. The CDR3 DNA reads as TGTGCCAGCTCACCGGCTCGGTTCCCAGATACGCAGTATTTT. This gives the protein CASSPARFPDTQYF.